A single sample is the source of the 6 T cell receptor beta chains below, sequenced in a study of CD8+ T cells in alopecia areata. The treatment was: oral pan-JAK inhibitor, 5-10 mg twice daily. Reverse transcription of extracted RNA yielded cDNA, which provided the sequencing template. TCRdb's table, derived via immunoSEQ multiplex PCR, lists solely in-frame clones and lacks some. The repertoire holds about 210,000 clones, with roughly 40% as singletons. Sequencing used CD4+ T cells sorted from blood, obtained at approximately week 39, from a patient treated with tofacitinib. All receptors derive from a human donor with alopecia areata.

This rearrangement joins TRBV9 to TRBJ2-1; TRBD2 is a possible D gene (6 bases). Germline V gene data show CDR1 as SGDLS and CDR2 as YYNGEE. V lost 0 bases and J 7 bases, leaving 14 bases between the germline ends. CDR3 length: 15 residues. Here the CDR3 reads CASSVAGGRVNEQFF. CDR3 nucleotides: TGTGCCAGCAGCGTAGCAGGAGGGCGGGTAAATGAGCAGTTCTTC.

The CDR3 here is CASSVGGAGETQYF. DNA of the CDR3: TGTGCCAGCAGCGTAGGAGGGGCAGGGGAGACCCAGTACTTC. The chain combines TRBV9 with TRBJ2-5; D might be TRBD1 or TRBD2, each matching 5 bases. The ends were cut back, 0 bases at V and 5 bases at J, with 11 bases in the middle. This CDR3 has 14 residues. Germline V CDR1 and CDR2: SGDLS, YYNGEE.

For this clone: Sequence at one end of the junction differs from germline and may be a read error. The chain joins TRBV15 to TRBJ2-7; D might be TRBD2 (5 bases). Germline V gives CDR1 LNHNV, CDR2 YYDKDF (reference sequence). The CDR3 runs to 14 residues. DNA for the CDR3: TGTGCCACCAGCAGAGTGGACTGGTCCTACGAACAGTACTTC. Its translation is CATSRVDWSYEQYF.

This clone occurred a few times. J is TRBJ2-1 and V is TRBV29-1; D call uncertain. V lost 4 bases and J 7 bases, leaving 14 bases between the germline ends. CDR1 SQVTM and CDR2 ANQGSEA come from the germline V gene. CDR3 length equals 13 residues. CDR3 region: CSVAVPSPNEQFF. CDR3 nucleotides: TGCAGCGTTGCGGTTCCGAGTCCAAATGAGCAGTTCTTC.

The chain links TRBV27 to TRBJ2-7, with D possibly TRBD1 on 6 matching bases. Per germline, CDR1 MNHEY and CDR2 SMNVEV (reference sequence). Trimming pared 6 bases from V and 3 bases from J, leaving 18 bases between. The length of the CDR3 is 15 residues. The CDR3 reads CASRRIGARGYEQYF. In DNA, the CDR3 is TGTGCCAGCAGACGAATAGGAGCCAGGGGCTACGAGCAGTACTTC.

This chain uses TRBV2 with TRBJ2-7; weak D call: TRBD2 (5 bases). The CDR3 sequence is 15 residues long. CDR1 and CDR2 from the germline V gene are SNHLY and FYNNEI. V lost 5 bases and J lost 6, with 20 bases in between. The CDR3 reads CASSLTRVRPSEQYF. The CDR3 DNA reads TGTGCCAGCAGTCTAACTAGAGTTCGCCCATCCGAGCAGTACTTC.